The 16 T cell receptor beta chains below were found in one sample sequenced in a study of control samples from healthy donors and cancer patients. Method: immunoSEQ multiplex PCR; TCRdb's copy keeps in-frame clones and lacks some. The profile covers 85,000 to 100,000 clones, with 93% appearing a single time and around 8.2% taken by the ten largest. Source material: blood. The receptors originated from a man aged 18 to 29 in good health.

The CDR3 reads CASTGTLMGGNTIYF. CDR3 sequence (DNA): TGTGCCAGTACCGGGACCTTAATGGGTGGAAACACCATATATTTT. This chain joins TRBV19 and TRBJ1-3, with D possibly TRBD1 on 5 matching bases. The V end lost 7 bases, the J end lost 3 bases, and 16 bases lay between the germline ends. Germline V gives CDR1 LNHDA, CDR2 SQIVND (reference sequence). The CDR3 totals 15 residues.

The chain joins TRBV6-4 to TRBJ2-3; D is perhaps TRBD1 (5 bases). This CDR3 spans 14 amino acids. Looked up from germline, CDR1 is MRHNA and CDR2 is SNTAGT. V lost 4 bases and J lost 2, with 10 bases in between. This CDR3 is CASSGGEDTDTQYF. The CDR3 DNA reads as TGTGCCAGCAGTGGGGGCGAAGACACAGATACGCAGTATTTT.

The chain joins TRBV7-2 to TRBJ1-1; possible D gene TRBD1, 5 bases. Per germline, CDR1 SGHTA and CDR2 FQGNSA. This CDR3 is 17 amino acids long. Trimming cost V 5 bases and J 4 bases, with 23 bases left between them. The CDR3 here is CASSLRYMTSTGTEAFF. The CDR3 nucleotides are TGTGCCAGCAGCCTTAGATACATGACCTCCACAGGCACTGAAGCTTTCTTT.

The chain combines TRBV6-6 with TRBJ1-1, with a possible D match to TRBD1 (5 bases). The CDR3 is 15 amino acids. Trimming shortened V by 0 bases and J by 4 bases, and 12 bases separated the two germline ends. Germline V gene lookup returns CDR1 MNHNY and CDR2 SVGAGI (reference sequence). The CDR3 nucleotides read TGTGCCAGCAGTTACTCGAAGACAGTGATCACTGAAGCTTTCTTT. Translating gives CASSYSKTVITEAFF.

The chain joins TRBV2 to TRBJ1-1; D is undetermined. CDR1 and CDR2 (germline): SNHLY, FYNNEI. The CDR3 has 15 amino acids. Trimming took off 3 bases at V and 3 bases at J, with 14 bases between the two ends. CDR3 sequence (DNA): TGTGCCAGCAGTGAGGTGGGTTTTGACGACACTGAAGCTTTCTTT. This sequence encodes CASSEVGFDDTEAFF.

CDR3 protein: CASSPQRATNEKLFF. DNA of the CDR3: TGTGCCAGCAGCCCCCAGAGAGCAACTAATGAAAAACTGTTTTTT. This chain uses TRBV13 with TRBJ1-4; D remains unclear. The CDR3 covers 15 residues. CDR1 is PRHDT and CDR2 is FYEKMQ in the germline V gene (reference sequence). Trimming left V 5 bases short and J 0 bases short, with 10 bases between.

The chain recombines TRBV19 with TRBJ1-2; 9 bases are shared with TRBD1. In germline, CDR1 is LNHDA, CDR2 SQIVND (reference sequence). V trimming: 0 bases; J trimming: 8 bases; junction bases outside the gene matches: 7. The CDR3 has 15 amino acids. DNA of the CDR3: TGTGCCAGTAGTATAGACCACGGACAGGGGACGGGCTACACCTTC. Translating gives CASSIDHGQGTGYTF.

This chain uses TRBV11-2 with TRBJ1-2; 9 nucleotides match TRBD1. The CDR3 spans 15 residues. CDR1 SGHAT and CDR2 FQNNGV come from the germline V gene. After removal of 5 bases from V and 1 base from J, the junction contained 5 bases not matched to a gene. DNA for the CDR3: TGTGCCAGCAGCCCAGGGACAGGGTATAACTATGGCTACACCTTC. Its translation is CASSPGTGYNYGYTF.

J is TRBJ1-1 and V is TRBV30, with D unresolved. V gave up 3 bases and J gave up 4 bases, with 9 bases separating them. This CDR3 has 12 residues. CDR1 GTSNPN and CDR2 SVGIG come from the germline V gene (reference sequence). CDR3 amino acids: CAWSPMSTEAFF. DNA for the CDR3: TGTGCCTGGAGCCCAATGAGCACTGAAGCTTTCTTT.

The chain recombines TRBV19 with TRBJ1-1, with D perhaps TRBD1 (5 bases). This CDR3 is 12 amino acids long. V was pared by 8 bases and J by 4 bases, with 11 bases between. Germline lookup yields CDR1 LNHDA and CDR2 SQIVND (reference sequence). The chain's CDR3 is CASGFGGTEAFF. CDR3 nucleotide sequence: TGTGCCAGTGGTTTCGGGGGCACTGAAGCTTTCTTT. Filled out from reference TRBV19 and TRBJ1-1, the complete variable domain reads DGGITQSPKYLFRKEGQNVTLSCEQNLNHDAMYWYRQDPGQGLRLIYYSQIVNDFQKGDIAEGYSVSREKKESFPLTVTSAQKNPTAFYLCASGFGGTEAFFGQGTRLTVV.

V usage is TRBV6-2 or TRBV6-3 and J usage is TRBJ2-7; TRBD2 agrees at 7 bases. The germline V gene encodes CDR1 MNHEY and CDR2 SVGEGT. J lost 6 bases, V lost 6 bases, and 11 bases had no gene match. The CDR3 loop spans 14 amino acids. The CDR3 spells CASSPGGTRSEQYF. The CDR3 DNA follows: TGTGCCAGCAGCCCGGGGGGAACTAGGAGCGAGCAGTACTTC.

The chain employs TRBV6-5 and TRBJ1-4; possible D gene TRBD1, 6 bases. V was clipped by 8 bases and J by 7 bases, with 17 bases between them. Looked up from germline, CDR1 is MNHEY and CDR2 is SVGAGI. CDR3 length: 14 amino acids. The CDR3 loop is CASGGGPRGEKLFF. CDR3 sequence (DNA): TGTGCCAGCGGCGGGGGGCCTCGCGGTGAAAAACTGTTTTTT.

The rearrangement uses TRBV5-1 and TRBJ2-1, with no clear D. Germline loops: CDR1 SGHRS, CDR2 YFSETQ. The V and J ends lost 0 bases and 7 bases respectively, with 8 bases between them. The CDR3 covers 13 residues. The CDR3: CASSLGRDNEQFF. CDR3 DNA sequence: TGCGCCAGCAGCTTGGGAAGGGATAATGAGCAGTTCTTC.

V is TRBV4-1 and J is TRBJ1-5; D is possibly TRBD1 (5 bases). V was trimmed by 4 bases and J by 5 bases, leaving 18 bases between them. The CDR3 totals 16 residues. Germline V gives CDR1 MGHRA, CDR2 YSYEKL. CDR3 DNA: TGCGCCAGCAGCCGAGTGACTGGGCAGGGAGATCAGCCCCAGCATTTT. Amino acids: CASSRVTGQGDQPQHF.

The chain joins TRBV2 to TRBJ2-1; 11 bases are shared with TRBD2. The CDR3 has 18 residues. The V and J ends lost 6 bases and 3 bases, in that order; junction bases with no gene match: 13. CDR1 is SNHLY and CDR2 is FYNNEI in the germline V gene. As DNA, the CDR3 is TGTGCCAGCAGCCAAGGACTAGCGGGCCAACGGGGCTACAATGAGCAGTTCTTC. This sequence encodes CASSQGLAGQRGYNEQFF.

The count of this clone is one. The rearrangement uses TRBV6-2 or TRBV6-3 and TRBJ1-2; D is undetermined. The germline gives CDR1 MNHEY, CDR2 SVGEGT. The CDR3 runs to 12 residues. With 6 bases removed from V and 4 bases from J, the gap between germline ends came to 9 bases. The CDR3: CASSPTGYGYTF. The CDR3 coding sequence is TGTGCCAGCAGCCCAACTGGCTATGGCTACACCTTC.